Shown below are 31 T cell receptor beta chains from a single sample sequenced in a study of blood T cell repertoires in COVID-19. Data came from immunoSEQ multiplex PCR; TCRdb stores just in-frame clones and leaves some out. The table records approximately 210,000 clones, just over 90% of them present only once. The sequenced sample was peripheral blood. Receptors were obtained from a man in his thirties or forties with acute or convalescent COVID-19.

V is TRBV7-3 and J is TRBJ1-2; 12 bases match TRBD1. The CDR3 spans 16 residues. J lost 7 bases, V lost 2 bases, and 8 bases had no gene match. CDR1 is SGHTA, CDR2 FQGTGA, per germline. The CDR3 DNA follows: TGTGCCAGCAGCTTAGGAGGGGACAGGGGGCTTCTTGGCTACACCTTC. Protein product: CASSLGGDRGLLGYTF.

This chain links TRBV2 with TRBJ2-1, with D possibly matching TRBD1 (6 bases). Trimming removed 1 base at V and 10 bases at J, with 11 bases between. The CDR3 has 13 amino acids. Germline V gene lookup returns CDR1 SNHLY and CDR2 FYNNEI. CDR3 in DNA: TGTGCCAGCAGTGAAGAGGAAGGGACAGAGCAGTTCTTC. This sequence encodes CASSEEEGTEQFF.

The CDR3 nucleotides are TGCAGCGTGGGTCCGGGTCACTTCTACGAGCAGTACTTC. Translation: CSVGPGHFYEQYF. The rearrangement joins TRBV29-1 to TRBJ2-7; D gene unclear. V shed 6 bases and J shed 3 bases, with 15 bases lying between them. CDR3 length: 13 residues. Germline assignment: CDR1 SQVTM and CDR2 ANQGSEA.

This rearrangement joins TRBV30 to TRBJ2-5, with 9 nucleotides matching TRBD2. The CDR3 spans 11 residues. V gave up 8 bases and J gave up 4 bases; unmatched junction bases: 2. Germline values: CDR1 GTSNPN, CDR2 SVGIG (reference sequence). The CDR3 bases are TGTGCCAAGCGGGAGGTAGAGACCCAGTACTTC. Encoded protein: CAKREVETQYF.

The V gene is TRBV6-5, the J gene TRBJ2-7; TRBD2 matches 7 bases. The CDR3 extends over 14 amino acids. V trimming: 0 bases; J trimming: 4 bases; junction bases outside the gene matches: 3. The germline CDR1 and CDR2 sequences are MNHEY and SVGAGI. Here the CDR3 DNA reads TGTGCCAGCAGTTACTCGACCGGGAGGTACGAGCAGTACTTC. Translating it yields CASSYSTGRYEQYF.

The CDR3 nucleotides are TGTGCCTGGAGTGCTAGGACAGGGTATGGCTACACCTTC. Protein: CAWSARTGYGYTF. V usage is TRBV30 and J usage is TRBJ1-2; 8 nucleotides match TRBD1. The germline CDR1 and CDR2 sequences are GTSNPN and SVGIG (reference sequence). The CDR3 is made up of 13 amino acids. V was clipped by 1 base and J by 5 bases; unmatched bases: 3.

J is TRBJ1-5 and V is TRBV24-1; no firm D call. This CDR3 contains 17 residues. V lost 12 bases and J 4 bases, leaving 27 bases between the germline ends. The germline V gene encodes CDR1 KGHDR and CDR2 SFDVKD. The CDR3 nucleotides are TGTGCCCAGCCCGGGGAAGACAAGTCATGGGCGAATCAGCCCCAGCATTTT. Translated: CAQPGEDKSWANQPQHF.

The chain carries TRBV19 and TRBJ2-5; 7 bases match TRBD1. Losses at the gene ends were 3 bases for V and 3 bases for J; bases not matched to a gene: 7. The germline CDR1 and CDR2 sequences are LNHDA and SQIVND (reference sequence). The CDR3 has 15 amino acids. CDR3 in DNA: TGTGCCAGTAGTATTCTGGGACAGCAAGAAGAGACCCAGTACTTC. Protein product: CASSILGQQEETQYF.

V is TRBV27 and J is TRBJ1-1; D perhaps matches TRBD1 (6 bases). CDR1 and CDR2 (germline): MNHEY, SMNVEV (reference sequence). The CDR3 contains 12 residues. The V end lost 5 bases, the J end lost 4 bases, and 8 bases lay between the germline ends. This CDR3 is CASSRGSTEAFF. DNA for the CDR3: TGTGCCAGCAGTAGGGGGTCCACTGAAGCTTTCTTT.

The CDR3, as DNA: TGTGCCAGCAGCCCGTGGGGGACAGACTACGAGCAGTACTTC. Protein sequence: CASSPWGTDYEQYF. The V call is TRBV9, the J call TRBJ2-7; 7 positions match TRBD1. CDR3 size: 14 residues. Germline V gives CDR1 SGDLS, CDR2 YYNGEE. V lost 4 bases and J lost 3; bases outside the gene matches: 7.

This clone came up once. This chain links TRBV30 with TRBJ2-4, with 10 bases aligning to TRBD2. Trimming took 1 base from V and 7 from J; bases not matched to a gene: 22. The CDR3 extends over 20 amino acids. Germline V gene data show CDR1 as GTSNPN and CDR2 as SVGIG (reference sequence). The CDR3 spells CAWSEGGWTSSGRGGNIQYF. The DNA of the CDR3 is TGTGCCTGGAGTGAAGGGGGGTGGACCTCTAGCGGGAGAGGAGGTAACATTCAGTACTTC. The complete variable domain, with remaining parts taken from reference TRBV30 and TRBJ2-4, reads SQTIHQWPATLVQPVGSPLSLECTVEGTSNPNLYWYRQAAGRGLQLLFYSVGIGQISSEVPQNLSASRPQDRQFILSSKKLLLSDSGFYLCAWSEGGWTSSGRGGNIQYFGAGTRLSVL.

V is TRBV11-2 and J is TRBJ2-1; D is perhaps TRBD2 (5 bases). V was pared by 6 bases and J by 5 bases, with 11 bases between. The CDR3 length is 13 residues. CDR1 SGHAT and CDR2 FQNNGV come from the germline V gene. CDR3 sequence: CASRFGRDNEQFF. Here the CDR3 DNA reads TGTGCCAGCAGATTTGGGCGGGACAATGAGCAGTTCTTC.

The CDR3 sequence: CACTPGLAGVMAETQYF. In DNA form, the CDR3 reads TGTGCCTGCACACCGGGACTAGCGGGAGTGATGGCCGAGACCCAGTACTTC. V is TRBV30 and J is TRBJ2-5, with 14 positions matching TRBD2. V dropped 6 bases and J dropped 5; count of bases not matched to a gene: 14. Germline values: CDR1 GTSNPN, CDR2 SVGIG (reference sequence). The CDR3 contains 17 residues.

The chain uses TRBV18 and TRBJ2-7; the D gene is possibly TRBD1 (6 bases). Germline values: CDR1 KGHSH, CDR2 LQKENI. V lost 5 bases to trimming and J lost 11 bases, with 19 bases between them. The CDR3 is 13 amino acids. As DNA, the CDR3 is TGTGCCAGCTCATTCGATATGGACAGTCTAGAGTACTTC. It codes for CASSFDMDSLEYF.

The V gene is TRBV6-1, the J gene TRBJ1-1; 8 positions agree with TRBD1. Trimming cost V 4 bases and J 1 base; bases outside gene matches: 11. Germline V gene lookup returns CDR1 MNHNS and CDR2 SASEGT. This CDR3 has 17 amino acids. The CDR3 sequence is CASSVYNQGAKNTEAFF. The CDR3 coding sequence is TGTGCCAGCAGTGTTTATAATCAGGGGGCCAAGAACACTGAAGCTTTCTTT.

The CDR3, as DNA: TGTGCCAGCAGCGGAATAACTAGGGGGGGCTCTAGCACAGATACGCAGTATTTT. It encodes CASSGITRGGSSTDTQYF. The chain uses TRBV9 and TRBJ2-3; D is possibly TRBD2 (7 bases). This CDR3 contains 18 residues. Trimming took off 3 bases at V and 0 bases at J, with 20 bases between the two ends. Per germline, CDR1 SGDLS and CDR2 YYNGEE. Full variable domain (outside the CDR3, taken from reference TRBV9 and TRBJ2-3): DSGVTQTPKHLITATGQRVTLRCSPRSGDLSVYWYQQSLDQGLQFLIQYYNGEERAKGNILERFSAQQFPDLHSELNLSSLELGDSALYFCASSGITRGGSSTDTQYFGPGTRLTVL.

V gene TRBV5-1 combines with J gene TRBJ1-5; 7 bases line up with TRBD1. Germline CDR1 reads SGHRS; CDR2 reads YFSETQ. The length of the CDR3 is 15 residues. Unmatched junction bases numbered 7, after V lost 4 bases and J lost 3 bases. CDR3 sequence: CASSITGQINQPQHF. CDR3 bases: TGCGCCAGCAGCATCACGGGACAGATCAATCAGCCCCAGCATTTT.

The rearrangement uses TRBV6-5 and TRBJ2-7; D may be TRBD2 (6 bases). V lost 5 bases and J 2 bases, leaving 13 bases between the germline ends. The germline V gene has CDR1 MNHEY and CDR2 SVGAGI. This CDR3 has 14 residues. The CDR3 loop reads CASSRGLDTYEQYF. CDR3 nucleotide sequence: TGTGCCAGCAGTAGGGGACTTGACACCTACGAGCAGTACTTC.

V and J are TRBV7-3 and TRBJ2-3, with 7 positions matching TRBD2. The germline gives CDR1 SGHTA, CDR2 FQGTGA. This CDR3 is built from 15 residues. With 5 bases clipped from V and 5 bases from J, the junction kept 10 bases outside the gene matches. The CDR3 DNA follows: TGTGCCAGCAGCGGAAGCGGGACCGAGGGAGATACGCAGTATTTT. This translates into CASSGSGTEGDTQYF.

The rearrangement links TRBV30 to TRBJ1-1; D is ambiguous. Germline V CDR1 and CDR2: GTSNPN, SVGIG (reference sequence). V lost 3 bases and J 4 bases, leaving 3 bases between the germline ends. CDR3 length: 10 residues. The CDR3 here is CAWSLTEAFF. For the CDR3, the DNA is TGTGCCTGGAGCCTCACTGAAGCTTTCTTT. The whole variable domain, remainder taken from reference TRBV30 and TRBJ1-1, is SQTIHQWPATLVQPVGSPLSLECTVEGTSNPNLYWYRQAAGRGLQLLFYSVGIGQISSEVPQNLSASRPQDRQFILSSKKLLLSDSGFYLCAWSLTEAFFGQGTRLTVV.

This chain connects TRBV19 to TRBJ1-6; 7 bases agree with TRBD1. Germline trimming cut 1 base from V and 3 bases from J; bases unmatched to any gene: 3. The CDR3 sequence is 16 residues long. Germline CDR1 reads LNHDA; CDR2 reads SQIVND (reference sequence). Written as DNA, the CDR3 is TGTGCCAGTAGTATAGCCGCAGGGGGCTATAATTCACCCCTCCACTTT. Translated: CASSIAAGGYNSPLHF. Based on the CDR3 plus reference TRBV19 and TRBJ1-6, the full variable domain is DGGITQSPKYLFRKEGQNVTLSCEQNLNHDAMYWYRQDPGQGLRLIYYSQIVNDFQKGDIAEGYSVSREKKESFPLTVTSAQKNPTAFYLCASSIAAGGYNSPLHFGNGTRLTVT.

This rearrangement joins TRBV3-1 (or the pseudogene TRBV3-2) to TRBJ2-2; 7 bases map to TRBD1. Germline V gene lookup returns CDR1 LGHDT and CDR2 YNNKEL (reference sequence). The CDR3 has 18 amino acids. Trimming took 1 base from V and 1 from J; bases not matched to a gene: 9. The CDR3 reads CASSQGGWGQKNTGELFF. The DNA of the CDR3 is TGTGCCAGCAGCCAAGGAGGATGGGGACAGAAGAACACCGGGGAGCTGTTTTTT.

This clone was recorded once. The chain combines TRBV5-4 with TRBJ1-4; 9 bases fit TRBD1. Germline trimming cut 3 bases from V and 8 bases from J; bases unmatched to any gene: 5. The CDR3 consists of 14 residues. The germline V gene has CDR1 SGHNT and CDR2 YYREEE (reference sequence). Here the CDR3 reads CASSSGQGREKLFF. CDR3 nucleotide sequence: TGTGCCAGCAGCTCCGGACAGGGGAGGGAAAAACTGTTTTTT.

This chain joins TRBV2 and TRBJ2-4; 9 bases are shared with TRBD1. Germline CDR1 SNHLY, CDR2 FYNNEI. The V gene end was trimmed by 4 bases and the J gene end by 4 bases; junction bases not matched to a gene: 11. The CDR3 contains 17 residues. Here the CDR3 DNA reads TGTGCCAGCAGTGTTCCCCGGGACAGGGAATGGAAAAACATTCAGTACTTC. Translated, it gives CASSVPRDREWKNIQYF.

The chain carries TRBV13 and TRBJ1-2; perhaps TRBD1 as D (5 bases). The CDR3 has 14 residues. Germline CDR1 PRHDT, CDR2 FYEKMQ (reference sequence). With 5 bases removed from V and 2 bases from J, the gap between germline ends came to 12 bases. The CDR3 region is CASSPSQGNYGYTF. The CDR3 DNA reads as TGTGCCAGCAGCCCATCCCAGGGCAACTATGGCTACACCTTC.

The chain couples TRBV19 to TRBJ1-1, with a tentative D call TRBD1 (6 bases). The V gene's germline CDR1 is LNHDA and CDR2 SQIVND (reference sequence). The CDR3 runs 15 residues. V lost 2 bases, J lost 0 bases, and 10 bases lay in between. The CDR3 nucleotides are TGTGCCAGTAGTATACCCGCAGGGGTGAACACTGAAGCTTTCTTT. Amino acids: CASSIPAGVNTEAFF. The full variable domain, completed using reference TRBV19 and TRBJ1-1, is DGGITQSPKYLFRKEGQNVTLSCEQNLNHDAMYWYRQDPGQGLRLIYYSQIVNDFQKGDIAEGYSVSREKKESFPLTVTSAQKNPTAFYLCASSIPAGVNTEAFFGQGTRLTVV.

This clone was found a few times. The chain combines TRBV6-5 with TRBJ1-5, with 11 bases aligning to TRBD1. The V gene's germline CDR1 is MNHEY and CDR2 SVGAGI. Trimming cost V 7 bases and J 3 bases; bases outside gene matches: 5. The CDR3 is made up of 15 amino acids. CDR3 protein: CASIGQGALNQPQHF. CDR3 coding DNA: TGTGCCAGCATCGGACAGGGGGCCCTCAATCAGCCCCAGCATTTT.

The V gene is TRBV20-1, the J gene TRBJ2-7, with 8 bases that match TRBD1. Trimming at V came to 1 base and at J to 9 bases, leaving 2 bases not matched to a gene. The CDR3 is made up of 11 amino acids. CDR1 DFQATT and CDR2 SNEGSKA come from the germline V gene (reference sequence). Written as DNA, the CDR3 is TGCAGTGCTAGAGCGGGGACAGGGCAGTACTTC. This translates into CSARAGTGQYF.

Remarks on this clone: In the same sample, other DNA sequences code for this CDR3. This chain uses TRBV5-1 with TRBJ2-2, with D possibly TRBD2 on 5 matching bases. V lost 4 bases to trimming and J lost 5 bases, with 15 bases between them. CDR1 is SGHRS and CDR2 is YFSETQ in the germline V gene. The CDR3 length is 15 residues. CDR3 sequence: CASSRTGVNTGELFF. The CDR3 DNA reads as TGCGCCAGCAGCCGGACCGGGGTGAATACCGGGGAGCTGTTTTTT.

This rearrangement joins TRBV28 to TRBJ1-1; 9 nucleotides agree with TRBD1. Trimming took 2 bases from V and 4 from J; bases not matched to a gene: 8. Looked up from germline, CDR1 is MDHEN and CDR2 is SYDVKM. There are 16 residues in the CDR3. Written as DNA, the CDR3 is TGTGCCAGCAGTTTAGGTTACAGGGGGCGCGGCACTGAAGCTTTCTTT. It specifies CASSLGYRGRGTEAFF.

This chain links TRBV6-1 with TRBJ1-1, with TRBD1 as a possible D gene (5 bases). The CDR3 is made up of 12 amino acids. Germline V lookup: CDR1 MNHNS, CDR2 SASEGT. The germline V and J ends were trimmed by 3 bases and 4 bases, with 6 bases remaining between them. For the CDR3, the DNA is TGTGCCAGCAGTGAGACAGCCACTGAAGCTTTCTTT. It yields the protein CASSETATEAFF.